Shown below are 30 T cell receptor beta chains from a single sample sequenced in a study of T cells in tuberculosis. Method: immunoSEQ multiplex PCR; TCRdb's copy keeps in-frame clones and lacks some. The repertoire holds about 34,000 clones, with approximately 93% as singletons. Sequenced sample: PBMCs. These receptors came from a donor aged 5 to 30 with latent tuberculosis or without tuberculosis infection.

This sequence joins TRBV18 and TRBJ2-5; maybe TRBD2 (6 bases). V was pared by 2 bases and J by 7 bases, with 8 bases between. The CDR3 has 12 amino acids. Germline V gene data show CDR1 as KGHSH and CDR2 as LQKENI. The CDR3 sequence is CASSPRGGTQYF. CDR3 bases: TGTGCCAGCTCACCAAGGGGAGGGACCCAGTACTTC.

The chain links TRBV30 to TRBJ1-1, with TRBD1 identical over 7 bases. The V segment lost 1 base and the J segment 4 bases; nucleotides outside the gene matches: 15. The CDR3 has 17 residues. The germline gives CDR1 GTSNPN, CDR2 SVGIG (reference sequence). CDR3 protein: CAWSAGTAVSKSTEAFF. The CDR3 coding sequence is TGTGCCTGGAGTGCCGGGACAGCGGTTTCTAAGAGCACTGAAGCTTTCTTT.

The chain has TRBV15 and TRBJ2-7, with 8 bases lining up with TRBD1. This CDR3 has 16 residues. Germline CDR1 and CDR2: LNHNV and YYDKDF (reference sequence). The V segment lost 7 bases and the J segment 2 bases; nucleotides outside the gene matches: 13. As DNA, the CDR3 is TGTGCCACCACCCGATTCAGGACAGGGAGTACCTACGAGCAGTACTTC. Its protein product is CATTRFRTGSTYEQYF.

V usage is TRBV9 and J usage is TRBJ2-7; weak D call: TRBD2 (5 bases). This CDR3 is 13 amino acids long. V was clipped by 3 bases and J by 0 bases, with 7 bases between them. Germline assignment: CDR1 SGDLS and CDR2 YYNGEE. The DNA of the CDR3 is TGTGCCAGCAGCGGGGGAGCCTCCTACGAGCAGTACTTC. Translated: CASSGGASYEQYF.

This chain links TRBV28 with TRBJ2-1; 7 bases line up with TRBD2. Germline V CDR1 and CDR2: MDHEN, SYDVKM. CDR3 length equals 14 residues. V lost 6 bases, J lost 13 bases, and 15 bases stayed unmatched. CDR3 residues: CASRGRGEPVGQFF. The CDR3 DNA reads TGTGCCAGCAGGGGTCGGGGGGAACCGGTTGGACAGTTCTTC.

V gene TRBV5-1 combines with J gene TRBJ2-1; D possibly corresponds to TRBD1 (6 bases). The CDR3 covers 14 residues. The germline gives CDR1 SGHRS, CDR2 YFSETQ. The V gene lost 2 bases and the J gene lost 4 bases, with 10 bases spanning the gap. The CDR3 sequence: CASSFGTQYNEQFF. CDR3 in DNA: TGCGCCAGCAGCTTCGGGACACAGTACAATGAGCAGTTCTTC.

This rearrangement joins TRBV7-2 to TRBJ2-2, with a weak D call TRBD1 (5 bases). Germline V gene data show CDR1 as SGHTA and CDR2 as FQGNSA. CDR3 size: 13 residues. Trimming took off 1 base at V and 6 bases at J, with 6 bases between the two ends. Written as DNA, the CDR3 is TGTGCCAGCAGCTTAGAGGGGTCCGGGGAGCTGTTTTTT. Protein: CASSLEGSGELFF.

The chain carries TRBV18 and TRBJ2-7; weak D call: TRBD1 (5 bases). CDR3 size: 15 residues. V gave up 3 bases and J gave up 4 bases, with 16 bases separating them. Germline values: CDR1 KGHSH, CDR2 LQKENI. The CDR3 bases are TGTGCCAGCTCACCTTCCCTCCAGGGCTCGTACGAGCAGTACTTC. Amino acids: CASSPSLQGSYEQYF.

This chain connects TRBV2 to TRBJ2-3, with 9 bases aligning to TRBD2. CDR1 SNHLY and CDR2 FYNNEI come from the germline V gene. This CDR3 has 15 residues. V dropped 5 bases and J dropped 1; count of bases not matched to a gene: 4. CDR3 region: CASSRQREGTDTQYF. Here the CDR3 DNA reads TGTGCCAGCAGTAGACAGCGGGAGGGCACAGATACGCAGTATTTT.

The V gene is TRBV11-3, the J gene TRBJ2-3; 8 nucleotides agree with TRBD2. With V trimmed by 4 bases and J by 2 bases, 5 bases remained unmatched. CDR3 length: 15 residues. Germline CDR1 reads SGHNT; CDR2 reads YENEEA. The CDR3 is CASSSGGSDTDTQYF. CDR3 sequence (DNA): TGTGCCAGCAGCTCGGGGGGGAGTGACACAGATACGCAGTATTTT.

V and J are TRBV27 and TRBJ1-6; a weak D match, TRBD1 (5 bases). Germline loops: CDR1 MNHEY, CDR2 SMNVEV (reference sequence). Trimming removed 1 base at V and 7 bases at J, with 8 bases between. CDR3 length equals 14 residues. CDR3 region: CASSLFPGNSPLHF. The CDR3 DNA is TGTGCCAGCAGTTTATTTCCAGGGAATTCACCCCTCCACTTT.

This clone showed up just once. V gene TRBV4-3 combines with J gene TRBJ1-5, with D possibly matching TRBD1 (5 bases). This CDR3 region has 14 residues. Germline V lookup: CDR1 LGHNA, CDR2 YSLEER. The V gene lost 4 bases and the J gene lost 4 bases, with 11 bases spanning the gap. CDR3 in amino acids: CASSRTGGNQPQHF. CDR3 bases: TGCGCCAGCAGCCGAACCGGGGGGAATCAGCCCCAGCATTTT.

CDR3 bases: TGTGCCCACAATATGGGACAGGGTATGGATGAGCAGTTCTTC. Amino acid sequence: CAHNMGQGMDEQFF. The chain is built from TRBV30 and TRBJ2-1; TRBD1 matches at 9 bases. The CDR3 extends over 14 amino acids. Germline V gene data show CDR1 as GTSNPN and CDR2 as SVGIG (reference sequence). Germline trimming cut 8 bases from V and 8 bases from J; bases unmatched to any gene: 13. The full variable domain, in which reference TRBV30 and TRBJ2-1 provide the parts outside the CDR3, is SQTIHQWPATLVQPVGSPLSLECTVEGTSNPNLYWYRQAAGRGLQLLFYSVGIGQISSEVPQNLSASRPQDRQFILSSKKLLLSDSGFYLCAHNMGQGMDEQFFGPGTRLTVL.

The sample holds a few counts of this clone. This CDR3 is CASEGNTGELFF. The CDR3 DNA sequence: TGTGCCAGCGAGGGGAACACCGGGGAGCTGTTTTTT. This chain joins TRBV6-5 and TRBJ2-2; tentatively, D is TRBD2 (5 bases). V shed 8 bases and J shed 1 base, with 5 bases lying between them. Germline CDR1 MNHEY, CDR2 SVGAGI. The length of the CDR3 is 12 residues.

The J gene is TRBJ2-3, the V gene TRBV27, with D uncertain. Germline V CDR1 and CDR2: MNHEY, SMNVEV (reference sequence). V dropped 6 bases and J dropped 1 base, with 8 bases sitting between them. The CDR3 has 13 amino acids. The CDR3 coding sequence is TGTGCCAGCAGCAAACTTGGCACAGATACGCAGTATTTT. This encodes CASSKLGTDTQYF.

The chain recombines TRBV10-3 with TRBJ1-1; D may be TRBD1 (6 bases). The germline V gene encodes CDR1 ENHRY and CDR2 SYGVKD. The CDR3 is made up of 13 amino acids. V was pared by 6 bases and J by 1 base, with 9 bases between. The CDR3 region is CAIRPTGNTEAFF. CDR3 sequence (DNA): TGTGCCATCAGACCGACAGGGAACACTGAAGCTTTCTTT.

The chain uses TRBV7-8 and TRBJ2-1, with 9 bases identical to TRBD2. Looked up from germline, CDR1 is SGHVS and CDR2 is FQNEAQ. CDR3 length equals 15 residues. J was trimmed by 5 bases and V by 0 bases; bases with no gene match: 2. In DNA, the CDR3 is TGTGCCAGCAGCTTAGCTAGCGGGAGTAACAATGAGCAGTTCTTC. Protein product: CASSLASGSNNEQFF.

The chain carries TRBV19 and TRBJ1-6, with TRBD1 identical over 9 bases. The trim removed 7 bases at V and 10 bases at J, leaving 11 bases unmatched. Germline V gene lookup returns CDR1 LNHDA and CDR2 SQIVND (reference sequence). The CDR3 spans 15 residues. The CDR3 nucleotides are TGTGCCAGTAAATATTCACAGGGGGCCCGGTCACCCCTCCACTTT. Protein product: CASKYSQGARSPLHF. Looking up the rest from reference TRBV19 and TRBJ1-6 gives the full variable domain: DGGITQSPKYLFRKEGQNVTLSCEQNLNHDAMYWYRQDPGQGLRLIYYSQIVNDFQKGDIAEGYSVSREKKESFPLTVTSAQKNPTAFYLCASKYSQGARSPLHFGNGTRLTVT.

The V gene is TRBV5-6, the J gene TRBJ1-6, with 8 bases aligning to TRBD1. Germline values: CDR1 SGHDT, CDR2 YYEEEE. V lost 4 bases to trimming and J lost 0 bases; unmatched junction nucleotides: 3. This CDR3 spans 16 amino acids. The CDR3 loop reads CASSPTGGSYNSPLHF. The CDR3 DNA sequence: TGTGCCAGCAGCCCTACAGGGGGCTCCTATAATTCACCCCTCCACTTT.

For the CDR3, the DNA is TGTGCCAGCAGCTCATTTGAGACAGGGGGCGCCCCCTACGAGCAGTACTTC. Translating gives CASSSFETGGAPYEQYF. J is TRBJ2-7 and V is TRBV11-2; TRBD1 agrees at 10 bases. The V gene's germline CDR1 is SGHAT and CDR2 FQNNGV. The CDR3 is 17 residues long. After removal of 4 bases from V and 2 bases from J, the junction contained 11 bases not matched to a gene.

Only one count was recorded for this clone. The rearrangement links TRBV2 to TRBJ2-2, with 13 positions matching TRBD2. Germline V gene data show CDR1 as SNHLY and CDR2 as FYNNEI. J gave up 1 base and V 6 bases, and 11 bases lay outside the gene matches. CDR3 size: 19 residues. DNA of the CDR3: TGTGCCAGCAGAAGTTTGGGACTAGCGGGATCCAAGAACACCGGGGAGCTGTTTTTT. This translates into CASRSLGLAGSKNTGELFF.

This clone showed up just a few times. The CDR3 DNA sequence: TGTGCCAGCAGTGCACAGGGGTCCTGGGGCTACACCTTC. Protein sequence: CASSAQGSWGYTF. The chain carries TRBV28 and TRBJ1-2; 7 positions match TRBD1. With 5 bases clipped from V and 8 bases from J, the junction kept 8 bases outside the gene matches. Germline V gene data show CDR1 as MDHEN and CDR2 as SYDVKM. The CDR3 loop spans 13 amino acids.

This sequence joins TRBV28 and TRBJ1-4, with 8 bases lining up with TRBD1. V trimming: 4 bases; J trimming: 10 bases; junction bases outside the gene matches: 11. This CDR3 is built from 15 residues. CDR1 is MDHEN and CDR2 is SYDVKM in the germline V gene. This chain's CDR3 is CASSSTESGTGKLFF. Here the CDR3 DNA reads TGTGCCAGCAGTTCGACGGAGTCCGGGACAGGAAAACTGTTTTTT.

The DNA of the CDR3 is TGTGCCAGCAGCCCGATTAATCGGAGCTCCCGTGAAGCTTTCTTT. This sequence encodes CASSPINRSSREAFF. The chain uses TRBV28 and TRBJ1-1; no firm D call. The ends were cut back, 6 bases at V and 7 bases at J, with 21 bases in the middle. Germline loops: CDR1 MDHEN, CDR2 SYDVKM. The CDR3 spans 15 residues.

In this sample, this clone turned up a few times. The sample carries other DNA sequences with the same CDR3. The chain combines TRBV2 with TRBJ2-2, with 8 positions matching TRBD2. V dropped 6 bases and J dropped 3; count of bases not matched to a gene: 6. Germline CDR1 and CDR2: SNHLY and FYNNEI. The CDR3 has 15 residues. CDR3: CASSGSGSDTGELFF. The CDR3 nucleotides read TGTGCCAGCAGCGGAAGCGGGAGCGACACCGGGGAGCTGTTTTTT. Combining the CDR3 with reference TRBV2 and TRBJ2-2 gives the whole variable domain EPEVTQTPSHQVTQMGQEVILRCVPISNHLYFYWYRQILGQKVEFLVSFYNNEISEKSEIFDDQFSVERPDGSNFTLKIRSTKLEDSAMYFCASSGSGSDTGELFFGEGSRLTVL.

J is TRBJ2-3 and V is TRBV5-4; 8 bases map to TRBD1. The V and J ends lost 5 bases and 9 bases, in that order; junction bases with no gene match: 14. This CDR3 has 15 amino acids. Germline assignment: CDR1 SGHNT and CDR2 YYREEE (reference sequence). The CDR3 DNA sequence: TGTGCCAGCAGGCGTAGGGGACAGGACGTAGTAACGCAGTATTTT. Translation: CASRRRGQDVVTQYF.

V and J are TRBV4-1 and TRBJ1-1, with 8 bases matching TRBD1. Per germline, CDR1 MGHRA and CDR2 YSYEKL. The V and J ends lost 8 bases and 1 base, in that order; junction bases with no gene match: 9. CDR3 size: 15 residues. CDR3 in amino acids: CASSDPDRGNTEAFF. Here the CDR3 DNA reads TGCGCCAGCTCCGACCCTGACAGGGGGAACACTGAAGCTTTCTTT.

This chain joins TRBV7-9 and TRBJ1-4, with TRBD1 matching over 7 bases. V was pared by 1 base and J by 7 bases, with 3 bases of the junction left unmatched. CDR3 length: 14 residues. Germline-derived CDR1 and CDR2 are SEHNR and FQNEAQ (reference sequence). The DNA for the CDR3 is TGTGCCAGCAGCTTAGTACGGACAGGTGAAAAACTGTTTTTT. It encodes CASSLVRTGEKLFF.

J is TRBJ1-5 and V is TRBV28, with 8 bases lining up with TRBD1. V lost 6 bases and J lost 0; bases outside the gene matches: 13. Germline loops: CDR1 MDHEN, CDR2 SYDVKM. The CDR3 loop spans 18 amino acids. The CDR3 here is CASSSTGAPTYSNQPQHF. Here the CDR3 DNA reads TGTGCCAGCAGCTCGACAGGGGCCCCTACTTATAGCAATCAGCCCCAGCATTTT.

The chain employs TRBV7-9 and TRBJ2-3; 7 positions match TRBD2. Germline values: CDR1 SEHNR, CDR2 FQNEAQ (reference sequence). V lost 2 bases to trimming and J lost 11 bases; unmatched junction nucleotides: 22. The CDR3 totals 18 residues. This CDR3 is CASSLMRGSGTKVGKQYF. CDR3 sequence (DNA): TGTGCCAGCAGCTTAATGAGAGGGAGCGGGACGAAAGTAGGTAAGCAGTATTTT.